This record covers a single T cell receptor beta chain. Germline V gives CDR1 DFQATT, CDR2 SNEGSKA (reference sequence). Trimming took off 0 bases at V and 1 base at J, with 9 bases between the two ends. CDR3 length: 14 amino acids. RNA transcripts served as template for amplifying TCR beta CDR3 sequences. RT-PCR was first run with HTBI primers, then multiplex PCR in a second round. TCRdb independently ran MiXCR on the multiplex PCR reads; one entry per CDR3 protein. The profile shows hundreds of thousands of distinct CDR3 sequences, roughly two fifths of them singletons. The data are from a study of Graves' ophthalmopathy and Graves' hyperthyroidism.

Material for sequencing was peripheral blood. This chain joins TRBV20-1 and TRBJ1-1; no reliable D call. The sequence came from an adult man with Graves' ophthalmopathy. The chain's CDR3 is CSARDWQANTEAFF. CDR3 nucleotide sequence: TGCAGTGCTAGAGATTGGCAGGCGAACACTGAAGCTTTCTTT.